Below are 27 T cell receptor beta chains sequenced from a single sample in a study of cytomegalovirus exposure and HLA in healthy donors. PCR was performed using 60 Vbeta and 13 Jbeta primers. Using immunoSEQ multiplex PCR, the repertoire was profiled, and TCRdb retains in-frame clones only, with some absent. The data hold some 150,000 clones, with roughly 70% observed a single time. Source material: PBMCs. Every receptor here comes from a woman aged 25-40 years in good health and CMV-seronegative.

The chain has TRBV4-2 and TRBJ2-1; TRBD2 is a possible D gene (5 bases). Trimming pared 0 bases from V and 5 bases from J, leaving 11 bases between. This CDR3 has 15 amino acids. Germline loops: CDR1 LGHNA, CDR2 YNFKEQ. Here the CDR3 reads CASSQDGGGDNEQFF. CDR3 DNA sequence: TGTGCCAGCAGCCAAGATGGCGGAGGAGACAATGAGCAGTTCTTC.

The rearrangement uses TRBV29-1 and TRBJ2-7, with 7 bases aligning to TRBD1. Germline CDR1 is SQVTM and CDR2 is ANQGSEA. The CDR3 runs to 15 residues. V lost 6 bases, J lost 4 bases, and 15 bases stayed unmatched. The CDR3 spells CSVGTVDRGGYEQYF. CDR3 coding DNA: TGCAGCGTAGGGACAGTGGATAGAGGAGGATACGAGCAGTACTTC.

In this sample, this clone turned up a few times. V and J are TRBV5-1 and TRBJ2-7; 10 bases fit TRBD1. In germline, CDR1 is SGHRS, CDR2 YFSETQ. Trimming removed 5 bases from V and 2 bases from J; junction bases left unmatched: 4. This CDR3 has 14 residues. The CDR3 DNA is TGCGCCAGCAGATCAGGACAGGGGGCCTACGAGCAGTACTTC. Its translation: CASRSGQGAYEQYF.

J is TRBJ2-1 and V is TRBV9, with D tentatively TRBD2 (7 bases). The CDR3 length is 17 residues. Germline CDR1 and CDR2: SGDLS and YYNGEE. The V gene lost 3 bases and the J gene lost 7 bases, with 23 bases spanning the gap. The CDR3 loop is CASSAVVGAGVANEQFF. The CDR3 DNA sequence: TGTGCCAGCAGCGCCGTCGTGGGGGCGGGAGTTGCTAATGAGCAGTTCTTC. Full variable domain (remainder filled in from reference TRBV9 and TRBJ2-1): DSGVTQTPKHLITATGQRVTLRCSPRSGDLSVYWYQQSLDQGLQFLIQYYNGEERAKGNILERFSAQQFPDLHSELNLSSLELGDSALYFCASSAVVGAGVANEQFFGPGTRLTVL.

This chain joins TRBV6-5 and TRBJ1-1; D is unclear. The CDR3 is 12 residues long. Germline loops: CDR1 MNHEY, CDR2 SVGAGI. Trimming removed 7 bases at V and 0 bases at J, with 6 bases between. The CDR3 spells CASTPVNTEAFF. Written as DNA, the CDR3 is TGTGCCAGCACCCCAGTGAACACTGAAGCTTTCTTT.

The gene calls are TRBV28 and TRBJ2-3; no clear D gene. This CDR3 comprises 11 residues. V dropped 10 bases and J dropped 4 bases, with 9 bases sitting between them. In germline, CDR1 is MDHEN, CDR2 SYDVKM. The CDR3 nucleotides are TGTGCCACCTTTTTCGCAGATACGCAGTATTTT. It codes for CATFFADTQYF.

The chain has TRBV7-9 and TRBJ2-2; D may be TRBD1 (6 bases). The CDR3 consists of 15 residues. CDR1 and CDR2 (germline): SEHNR, FQNEAQ (reference sequence). V lost 1 base and J lost 6, with 12 bases in between. The CDR3 reads CASSLGTGSAGELFF. CDR3 nucleotide sequence: TGTGCCAGCAGCTTAGGTACAGGGTCAGCCGGGGAGCTGTTTTTT.

This clone was recorded a few times. The chain recombines TRBV2 with TRBJ2-7; D gene unclear. The CDR3 has 13 amino acids. The germline V gene encodes CDR1 SNHLY and CDR2 FYNNEI. Trimming shortened V by 6 bases and J by 4 bases, and 13 bases separated the two germline ends. Written as DNA, the CDR3 is TGTGCCAGCAGAAGAGGAACAATTTACGAGCAGTACTTC. As protein: CASRRGTIYEQYF.

The chain uses TRBV5-6 and TRBJ1-5; D remains unclear. This CDR3 comprises 14 residues. Looked up from germline, CDR1 is SGHDT and CDR2 is YYEEEE. V was shortened by 1 base and J by 9 bases, with 14 bases between the two germline ends. Written as DNA, the CDR3 is TGTGCCAGCAGCTTGCGACAAGCTGCAGGGCCCCAGCATTTT. Its protein is CASSLRQAAGPQHF.

Points on this clone: This CDR3 is also generated by other DNA sequences in the sample. This rearrangement joins TRBV30 to TRBJ2-1; D ambiguous. V lost 0 bases and J 6 bases, leaving 3 bases between the germline ends. This CDR3 spans 11 amino acids. CDR1 is GTSNPN, CDR2 SVGIG, per germline (reference sequence). CDR3 residues: CAWSVLNEQFF. CDR3 nucleotides: TGTGCCTGGAGTGTCCTCAATGAGCAGTTCTTC. The full variable domain, in which reference TRBV30 and TRBJ2-1 provide the parts outside the CDR3, is SQTIHQWPATLVQPVGSPLSLECTVEGTSNPNLYWYRQAAGRGLQLLFYSVGIGQISSEVPQNLSASRPQDRQFILSSKKLLLSDSGFYLCAWSVLNEQFFGPGTRLTVL.

This clone showed up just a few times. The CDR3 spells CASSLGTAISYEQYF. CDR3 DNA: TGTGCCAGCAGCTTAGGGACAGCCATCTCCTACGAGCAGTACTTC. The rearrangement joins TRBV11-2 to TRBJ2-7; weak D call: TRBD1 (6 bases). Trimming shortened V by 1 base and J by 0 bases, and 10 bases separated the two germline ends. The germline gives CDR1 SGHAT, CDR2 FQNNGV. The CDR3 has 15 amino acids.

With respect to this clone: This sample also contains other DNA sequences that code for the same CDR3. The chain carries TRBV29-1 and TRBJ2-1; D is possibly TRBD1 (5 bases). The germline CDR1 and CDR2 sequences are SQVTM and ANQGSEA. The ends were cut back, 5 bases at V and 7 bases at J, with 18 bases in the middle. The CDR3 has 14 amino acids. The CDR3 bases are TGCAGCGTTCATGGTCTGCAGGGAACGAATGAGCAGTTCTTC. This sequence encodes CSVHGLQGTNEQFF.

The CDR3 region has the DNA TGCGCCAGCAGCCAAGATCAGGGGCTCCAGCCCCAGCATTTT. It is translated as CASSQDQGLQPQHF. V and J are TRBV4-1 and TRBJ1-5, with TRBD1 as a possible D gene (6 bases). V was pared by 0 bases and J by 7 bases, with 10 bases between. Germline V gene lookup returns CDR1 MGHRA and CDR2 YSYEKL. The CDR3 is made up of 14 amino acids.

V is TRBV18 and J is TRBJ1-5, with D perhaps matching TRBD1 (6 bases). The CDR3 consists of 14 residues. The V end lost 3 bases, the J end lost 5 bases, and 11 bases lay between the germline ends. CDR1 KGHSH and CDR2 LQKENI come from the germline V gene. CDR3 bases: TGTGCCAGCTCACCGGGGACAAGAGATCAGCCCCAGCATTTT. Translation gives CASSPGTRDQPQHF. Full variable domain (remainder filled in from reference TRBV18 and TRBJ1-5): NAGVMQNPRHLVRRRGQEARLRCSPMKGHSHVYWYRQLPEEGLKFMVYLQKENIIDESGMPKERFSAEFPKEGPSILRIQQVVRGDSAAYFCASSPGTRDQPQHFGDGTRLSIL.

This clone was picked up one time. The rearrangement uses TRBV11-1 and TRBJ2-4; D perhaps matches TRBD1 (5 bases). The V and J ends lost 5 bases and 2 bases respectively, with 10 bases between them. Germline CDR1 and CDR2: SGHAT and FQDESV (reference sequence). The CDR3 spans 14 residues. The CDR3 bases are TGTGCCAGCAGCAGGACGGACACCAAAAACATTCAGTACTTC. Translation gives CASSRTDTKNIQYF.

The V call is TRBV7-9, the J call TRBJ1-2; TRBD1 is a possible D gene (6 bases). Germline V gene lookup returns CDR1 SEHNR and CDR2 FQNEAQ (reference sequence). V was trimmed by 4 bases and J by 6 bases, leaving 12 bases between them. CDR3 size: 13 residues. In DNA, the CDR3 is TGTGCCAGCAGCTCCGAAGGGGGTGATGGCTACACCTTC. Its translation: CASSSEGGDGYTF.

The CDR3 here is CASSLISSGTGELFF. CDR3 nucleotide sequence: TGCGCCAGCAGCTTAATTTCTAGTGGCACCGGGGAGCTGTTTTTT. V usage is TRBV5-1 and J usage is TRBJ2-2; D call uncertain. The V and J ends lost 2 bases and 4 bases respectively, with 12 bases between them. Germline V gene sequence: CDR1 SGHRS, CDR2 YFSETQ. This CDR3 is built from 15 residues.

The rearrangement joins TRBV12-5 to TRBJ2-7; TRBD1 is a possible D gene (5 bases). CDR1 is LGHNT and CDR2 is FRNRAP in the germline V gene. Trimming pared 5 bases from V and 0 bases from J, leaving 14 bases between. The CDR3 runs to 15 residues. CDR3 residues: CASGNYGAFSYEQYF. The CDR3 DNA reads TGTGCTAGTGGTAATTATGGGGCTTTCTCCTACGAGCAGTACTTC.

The V call is TRBV4-1, the J call TRBJ1-6; 8 positions agree with TRBD1. The CDR3 loop spans 16 amino acids. V gave up 0 bases and J gave up 9 bases; unmatched junction bases: 7. Germline CDR1 reads MGHRA; CDR2 reads YSYEKL. Here the CDR3 DNA reads TGCGCCAGCAGCCAAGAAAGGAGGACAGGGAGTTCACCCCTCCACTTT. It codes for CASSQERRTGSSPLHF.

The chain carries TRBV4-1 and TRBJ2-7; a possible D gene is TRBD2 (5 bases). Trimming pared 4 bases from V and 5 bases from J, leaving 18 bases between. CDR1 is MGHRA and CDR2 is YSYEKL in the germline V gene. This CDR3 region has 15 residues. The CDR3 DNA sequence: TGCGCCAGCAGCCGTATAAGGACTTTTGGCCACGAGCAGTACTTC. This gives the protein CASSRIRTFGHEQYF.

This clone showed up just a few times. The V gene is TRBV10-3, the J gene TRBJ1-4; D gene unclear. Germline V CDR1 and CDR2: ENHRY, SYGVKD. The CDR3 loop spans 14 amino acids. V lost 2 bases and J 2 bases, leaving 6 bases between the germline ends. The chain's CDR3 is CAISETVTNEKLFF. The CDR3 nucleotides are TGTGCCATCAGTGAGACGGTGACTAATGAAAAACTGTTTTTT.

J is TRBJ2-2 and V is TRBV6-1; 9 bases align to TRBD2. V shed 6 bases, J shed 1 base, and the junction held 3 bases outside the gene matches. Germline values: CDR1 MNHNS, CDR2 SASEGT. The CDR3 sequence is 15 residues long. The CDR3 DNA reads as TGTGCCAGCAGGGAACTAGCGGGGAACACCGGGGAGCTGTTTTTT. Translated: CASRELAGNTGELFF.

The genes are TRBV6-6 and TRBJ2-7; TRBD2 agrees at 7 bases. Germline-derived CDR1 and CDR2 are MNHNY and SVGAGI (reference sequence). With 7 bases clipped from V and 3 bases from J, the junction kept 12 bases outside the gene matches. The CDR3 runs 15 residues. The CDR3 protein is CASTGLGGRYYEQYF. Here the CDR3 DNA reads TGTGCCAGCACAGGGTTAGGCGGGAGATACTACGAGCAGTACTTC.

The chain recombines TRBV9 with TRBJ1-1, with TRBD1 matching over 12 bases. CDR1 and CDR2 from the germline V gene are SGDLS and YYNGEE. The CDR3 runs to 15 residues. The J segment lost 6 bases and the V segment lost 2 bases, leaving 5 bases of the junction unmatched. The CDR3 coding sequence is TGTGCCAGCAGCGTTGGGACAGGGGGCAAGCCTGAAGCTTTCTTT. Translated, it gives CASSVGTGGKPEAFF.

This clone appeared a few times. This rearrangement joins TRBV5-6 to TRBJ1-5; D is ambiguous. Germline-derived CDR1 and CDR2 are SGHDT and YYEEEE. The CDR3 length is 14 residues. V shed 0 bases and J shed 6 bases, with 10 bases lying between them. CDR3 region: CASSLEAGGQPQHF. CDR3 bases: TGTGCCAGCAGCTTGGAGGCGGGCGGTCAGCCCCAGCATTTT.

Concerning this clone: Other DNA sequences within the sample encode an identical CDR3. Here the CDR3 DNA reads TGTGCCAGCAGCGTGCGCGACAATGAGCAGTTCTTC. It yields the protein CASSVRDNEQFF. V and J are TRBV9 and TRBJ2-1, with no clear D. This CDR3 contains 12 residues. Trimming pared 2 bases from V and 5 bases from J, leaving 5 bases between. The germline CDR1 and CDR2 sequences are SGDLS and YYNGEE.

This rearrangement joins TRBV7-9 to TRBJ2-1; TRBD2 matches at 7 bases. The CDR3 has 14 amino acids. With 8 bases clipped from V and 3 bases from J, the junction kept 7 bases outside the gene matches. The germline CDR1 and CDR2 sequences are SEHNR and FQNEAQ (reference sequence). This CDR3 is CASGRESGYNEQFF. Here the CDR3 DNA reads TGTGCCAGCGGGCGGGAGTCAGGCTACAATGAGCAGTTCTTC.